These 27 T cell receptor beta chains share one sample of origin, sequenced in a study of control samples from healthy donors and cancer patients. TCRdb's copy holds only in-frame clones and misses some; the assay was immunoSEQ multiplex PCR. The repertoire includes over 100,000 clones, 88% of them detected once, and 3.4% sits in the top ten. The sequenced sample was blood. Receptors were obtained from a man between 40 and 49 years old in good health.

The chain has TRBV19 and TRBJ1-1; D ambiguous. V lost 7 bases and J lost 5, with 11 bases in between. CDR1 and CDR2 (germline): LNHDA, SQIVND (reference sequence). The CDR3 loop spans 12 amino acids. The CDR3 DNA reads as TGTGCCAGTATAAAGGGCAGGACTGAAGCTTTCTTT. Protein sequence: CASIKGRTEAFF. Together with reference TRBV19 and TRBJ1-1, the CDR3 gives the full variable domain: DGGITQSPKYLFRKEGQNVTLSCEQNLNHDAMYWYRQDPGQGLRLIYYSQIVNDFQKGDIAEGYSVSREKKESFPLTVTSAQKNPTAFYLCASIKGRTEAFFGQGTRLTVV.

This rearrangement joins TRBV6-4 to TRBJ2-1, with TRBD2 matching over 7 bases. The CDR3 length is 14 residues. Germline CDR1 reads MRHNA; CDR2 reads SNTAGT. V lost 2 bases to trimming and J lost 5 bases; unmatched junction nucleotides: 3. DNA of the CDR3: TGTGCCAGCAGTGACGGGACTATGAACAATGAGCAGTTCTTC. Encoded protein: CASSDGTMNNEQFF.

The V gene is TRBV2, the J gene TRBJ2-5; D may be TRBD1 (5 bases). The CDR3 is 14 amino acids. Germline CDR1 and CDR2: SNHLY and FYNNEI. The germline V and J ends were trimmed by 6 bases and 5 bases, with 16 bases remaining between them. The CDR3 reads CASSKQQGLETQYF. The CDR3 DNA reads TGTGCCAGCAGCAAGCAGCAGGGCCTCGAGACCCAGTACTTC.

The V and J genes are TRBV2 and TRBJ1-6, with unresolved D. Trimming cost V 5 bases and J 0 bases, with 8 bases left between them. Looked up from germline, CDR1 is SNHLY and CDR2 is FYNNEI. The CDR3 totals 15 residues. The CDR3 nucleotides are TGTGCCAGCAGTTGGGTTTTCTCCTATAATTCACCCCTCCACTTT. Translated, it gives CASSWVFSYNSPLHF.

The rearrangement uses TRBV3-1 (or the pseudogene TRBV3-2) and TRBJ1-1; D is uncertain. The CDR3 consists of 14 residues. The germline CDR1 and CDR2 sequences are LGHDT and YNNKEL (reference sequence). V was trimmed by 6 bases and J by 1 base, leaving 12 bases between them. The CDR3 is CASSDTTENTEAFF. CDR3 sequence (DNA): TGTGCCAGCAGTGACACGACCGAGAACACTGAAGCTTTCTTT.

The genes are TRBV9 and TRBJ1-3, with 8 bases that match TRBD1. J was trimmed by 2 bases and V by 0 bases; bases with no gene match: 7. In germline, CDR1 is SGDLS, CDR2 YYNGEE. The CDR3 runs 17 residues. The CDR3 DNA is TGTGCCAGCAGCGTAGGGTCCGGACAGGGACCTGGAAACACCATATATTTT. This translates into CASSVGSGQGPGNTIYF.

Only one count was recorded for this clone. The chain combines TRBV27 with TRBJ1-2; no clear D. V shed 0 bases and J shed 2 bases, with 7 bases lying between them. CDR3 size: 14 residues. Per the germline V gene, CDR1 is MNHEY and CDR2 is SMNVEV (reference sequence). The DNA of the CDR3 is TGTGCCAGCAGTTTATCCGGGTCAAACTATGGCTACACCTTC. As protein: CASSLSGSNYGYTF.

The genes are TRBV2 and TRBJ1-1; the D gene is possibly TRBD1 (5 bases). This CDR3 is built from 14 residues. CDR1 and CDR2 (germline): SNHLY, FYNNEI. V was cut by 6 bases and J by 10 bases, with 21 bases left in between. CDR3 in DNA: TGTGCCAGCAGCGGAGCGGCGGGACGTGGAGGAGCTTTCTTT. Amino acids: CASSGAAGRGGAFF. The entire variable domain, with the rest obtained from reference TRBV2 and TRBJ1-1, is as follows: EPEVTQTPSHQVTQMGQEVILRCVPISNHLYFYWYRQILGQKVEFLVSFYNNEISEKSEIFDDQFSVERPDGSNFTLKIRSTKLEDSAMYFCASSGAAGRGGAFFGQGTRLTVV.

This sequence joins TRBV6-5 and TRBJ1-5, with D possibly TRBD1 on 5 matching bases. CDR1 is MNHEY, CDR2 SVGAGI, per germline. The V end lost 6 bases, the J end lost 6 bases, and 18 bases lay between the germline ends. CDR3 length: 15 amino acids. This CDR3 reads CASSPQSGFGQPQHF. The DNA for the CDR3 is TGTGCCAGCAGCCCCCAGTCAGGGTTTGGTCAGCCCCAGCATTTT.

This chain links TRBV4-2 with TRBJ2-1; 9 bases match TRBD2. Germline-derived CDR1 and CDR2 are LGHNA and YNFKEQ. V dropped 4 bases and J dropped 0; count of bases not matched to a gene: 16. The CDR3 extends over 20 amino acids. The DNA for the CDR3 is TGTGCCAGCAGCCCCCTGGGGCAAGGGCGGGGGGGTAGCTCCTACAATGAGCAGTTCTTC. Translating gives CASSPLGQGRGGSSYNEQFF.

This clone occurred once. This chain links TRBV19 with TRBJ1-1; D not resolved. Trimming removed 3 bases at V and 2 bases at J, with 7 bases between. The length of the CDR3 is 13 residues. Germline V lookup: CDR1 LNHDA, CDR2 SQIVND (reference sequence). CDR3 in DNA: TGTGCCAGTAGTATTAACGGCAACACTGAAGCTTTCTTT. Amino acid sequence: CASSINGNTEAFF. The entire variable domain, with the rest obtained from reference TRBV19 and TRBJ1-1, is as follows: DGGITQSPKYLFRKEGQNVTLSCEQNLNHDAMYWYRQDPGQGLRLIYYSQIVNDFQKGDIAEGYSVSREKKESFPLTVTSAQKNPTAFYLCASSINGNTEAFFGQGTRLTVV.

A few counts support this clone. The chain combines TRBV19 with TRBJ1-5; D may be TRBD1 (6 bases). The CDR3 runs 15 residues. Germline V gene data show CDR1 as LNHDA and CDR2 as SQIVND (reference sequence). V lost 10 bases and J lost 6, with 22 bases in between. The CDR3: CATSLLGGRSQPQHF. CDR3 sequence (DNA): TGTGCCACAAGCCTTCTGGGGGGGCGCAGTCAGCCCCAGCATTTT.

V is TRBV3-1 (or the pseudogene TRBV3-2) and J is TRBJ2-1; 10 bases agree with TRBD2. Germline V gene lookup returns CDR1 LGHDT and CDR2 YNNKEL (reference sequence). Trimming removed 2 bases from V and 8 bases from J; junction bases left unmatched: 9. This CDR3 has 16 amino acids. The CDR3 DNA sequence: TGTGCCAGCAGCCAACCGAAGCGGGGGGGCTTGGATGAGCAGTTCTTC. It translates to CASSQPKRGGLDEQFF.

This clone came up once. This chain links TRBV5-1 with TRBJ2-7, with 9 nucleotides matching TRBD1. Trimming took 4 bases from V and 5 from J; bases not matched to a gene: 7. Germline V gives CDR1 SGHRS, CDR2 YFSETQ. The CDR3 consists of 14 residues. The CDR3 region is CASSADRGANEQYF. Here the CDR3 DNA reads TGCGCCAGCAGCGCCGACAGGGGGGCAAACGAGCAGTACTTC. The whole variable domain, filled in from reference TRBV5-1 and TRBJ2-7, reads KAGVTQTPRYLIKTRGQQVTLSCSPISGHRSVSWYQQTPGQGLQFLFEYFSETQRNKGNFPGRFSGRQFSNSRSEMNVSTLELGDSALYLCASSADRGANEQYFGPGTRLTVT.

The CDR3 nucleotides are TGCAGCGTTGGGTCAGATACGCAGTATTTT. This encodes CSVGSDTQYF. The chain is built from TRBV29-1 and TRBJ2-3; D is undetermined. V was trimmed by 4 bases and J by 4 bases, leaving 3 bases between them. Germline loops: CDR1 SQVTM, CDR2 ANQGSEA. CDR3 length equals 10 residues.

This chain connects TRBV5-1 to TRBJ2-5; D possibly matches TRBD1 or TRBD2 (6 bases each). From germline, CDR1 is SGHRS and CDR2 YFSETQ. This CDR3 spans 16 amino acids. V was trimmed by 1 base and J by 2 bases, leaving 15 bases between them. The CDR3 sequence: CASSLMPRGGQETQYF. The CDR3 DNA reads as TGCGCCAGCAGCTTGATGCCCAGGGGAGGTCAAGAGACCCAGTACTTC.

The count of this clone is one. This chain joins TRBV15 and TRBJ1-2, with D hard to call. Germline values: CDR1 LNHNV, CDR2 YYDKDF (reference sequence). The CDR3 sequence is 14 residues long. Deletions cut 0 bases from V and 6 bases from J, with 11 bases between. The CDR3 is CATSRDRYSDGYTF. The CDR3 DNA sequence: TGTGCCACCAGCAGAGATAGGTATTCAGATGGCTACACCTTC.

V usage is TRBV19 and J usage is TRBJ2-5; either TRBD1 or TRBD2 may fit D (5 bases each). The CDR3 has 13 amino acids. Trimming left V 5 bases short and J 0 bases short, with 7 bases between. The germline V gene has CDR1 LNHDA and CDR2 SQIVND (reference sequence). CDR3 sequence reads: CASSWGHQETQYF. The CDR3 region has the DNA TGTGCCAGTAGTTGGGGACACCAAGAGACCCAGTACTTC.

The chain has TRBV6-6 and TRBJ1-1, with 10 nucleotides matching TRBD1. Germline V gene data show CDR1 as MNHNY and CDR2 as SVGAGI (reference sequence). Trimming removed 5 bases from V and 7 bases from J; junction bases left unmatched: 4. The CDR3 consists of 13 residues. CDR3: CASSDRGQGEAFF. The CDR3 DNA is TGTGCCAGCAGTGACAGGGGGCAAGGTGAAGCTTTCTTT.

V usage is TRBV6-5 and J usage is TRBJ1-3; D is uncertain. CDR1 and CDR2 (germline): MNHEY, SVGAGI. The CDR3 contains 11 residues. V lost 10 bases to trimming and J lost 1 base, with 5 bases between them. CDR3 amino acids: CATYSGNTIYF. CDR3 nucleotides: TGTGCCACCTATTCTGGAAACACCATATATTTT.

This chain joins TRBV9 and TRBJ2-6; D remains unclear. The CDR3 is 16 residues long. V was cut by 3 bases and J by 0 bases, with 10 bases left in between. Germline lookup yields CDR1 SGDLS and CDR2 YYNGEE. The CDR3 here is CASSGDRVSGANVLTF. For the CDR3, the DNA is TGTGCCAGCAGCGGGGATAGGGTCTCTGGGGCCAACGTCCTGACTTTC.

The genes are TRBV5-1 and TRBJ1-6, with D maybe TRBD1 (6 bases). Germline V gene lookup returns CDR1 SGHRS and CDR2 YFSETQ. V was shortened by 4 bases and J by 7 bases, with 21 bases between the two germline ends. CDR3 length: 17 residues. The CDR3 is CASSVGGGGLSNSPLHF. CDR3 DNA: TGCGCCAGCAGCGTCGGCGGTGGGGGGCTTTCAAATTCACCCCTCCACTTT.

Comments on this clone: The junction differs from germline at one of its ends, possibly a read error. J is TRBJ2-7 and V is TRBV5-1; TRBD2 matches at 7 bases. The CDR3 extends over 14 amino acids. Per germline, CDR1 SGHRS and CDR2 YFSETQ. The DNA of the CDR3 is TGCGCCAGCAGCCCAAGGACTAGGGGCTACGAGCGGTACTTC. Translated, it gives CASSPRTRGYERYF.

V and J are TRBV4-3 and TRBJ2-7, with D uncertain. The CDR3 runs to 13 residues. Germline lookup yields CDR1 LGHNA and CDR2 YSLEER. Trimming cost V 5 bases and J 2 bases, with 10 bases left between them. The CDR3 here is CASSDGTTYEQYF. CDR3 sequence (DNA): TGCGCCAGCAGCGACGGAACCACCTACGAGCAGTACTTC.

The rearrangement links TRBV7-9 to TRBJ2-5; D is undetermined. The CDR3 contains 12 residues. Trimming shortened V by 1 base and J by 3 bases, and 3 bases separated the two germline ends. CDR1 and CDR2 (germline): SEHNR, FQNEAQ (reference sequence). The CDR3 protein is CASSLVEETQYF. The CDR3, as DNA: TGTGCCAGCAGCTTAGTAGAAGAGACCCAGTACTTC.

The V call is TRBV21-1, the J call TRBJ1-1. TRBV21-1 corresponds to a pseudogene. The CDR3 extends over 16 amino acids. CDR3 in amino acids: CASSSDRWWVNTEAFF. The CDR3 bases are TGTGCCAGCAGCTCCGACCGTTGGTGGGTGAACACTGAAGCTTTCTTT.

V is TRBV5-1 and J is TRBJ2-3, with a tentative D call TRBD2 (5 bases). This CDR3 region has 15 residues. Trimming cost V 0 bases and J 1 base, with 9 bases left between them. CDR1 is SGHRS, CDR2 YFSETQ, per germline. CDR3 region: CASSLEAGRTDTQYF. CDR3 DNA: TGCGCCAGCAGCTTGGAGGCGGGTCGCACAGATACGCAGTATTTT.